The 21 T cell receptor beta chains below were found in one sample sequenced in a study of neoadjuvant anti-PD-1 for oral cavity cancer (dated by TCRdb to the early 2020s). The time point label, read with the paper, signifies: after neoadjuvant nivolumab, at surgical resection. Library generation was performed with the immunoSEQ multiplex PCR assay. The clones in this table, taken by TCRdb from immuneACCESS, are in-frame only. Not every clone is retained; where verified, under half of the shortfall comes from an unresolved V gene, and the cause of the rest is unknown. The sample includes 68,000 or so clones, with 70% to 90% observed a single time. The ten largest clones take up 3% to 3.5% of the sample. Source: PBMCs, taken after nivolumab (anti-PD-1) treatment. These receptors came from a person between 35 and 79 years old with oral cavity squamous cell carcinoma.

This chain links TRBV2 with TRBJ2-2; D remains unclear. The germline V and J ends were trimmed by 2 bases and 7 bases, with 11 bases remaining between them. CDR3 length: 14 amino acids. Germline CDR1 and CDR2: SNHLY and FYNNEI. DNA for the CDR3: TGTGCCAGCAGTGAAAGGTCGAATTTCGGGGAGCTGTTTTTT. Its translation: CASSERSNFGELFF.

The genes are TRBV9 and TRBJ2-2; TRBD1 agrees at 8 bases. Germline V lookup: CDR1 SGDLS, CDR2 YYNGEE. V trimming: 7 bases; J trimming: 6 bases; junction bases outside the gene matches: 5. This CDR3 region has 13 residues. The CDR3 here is CASRPGGSGELFF. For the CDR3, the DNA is TGTGCCAGCCGTCCAGGGGGCTCCGGGGAGCTGTTTTTT.

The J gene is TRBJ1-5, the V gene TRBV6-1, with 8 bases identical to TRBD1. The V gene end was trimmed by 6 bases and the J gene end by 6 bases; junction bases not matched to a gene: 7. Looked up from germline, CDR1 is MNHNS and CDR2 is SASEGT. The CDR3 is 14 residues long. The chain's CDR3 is CASSAGQGVQPQHF. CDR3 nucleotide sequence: TGTGCCAGCAGCGCTGGACAGGGAGTTCAGCCCCAGCATTTT.

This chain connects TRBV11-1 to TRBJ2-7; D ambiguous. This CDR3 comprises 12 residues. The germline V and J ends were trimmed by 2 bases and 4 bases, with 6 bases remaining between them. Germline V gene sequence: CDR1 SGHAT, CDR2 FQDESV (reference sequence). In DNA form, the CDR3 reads TGTGCCAGCAGCTTAACCCAGTACGAGCAGTACTTC. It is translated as CASSLTQYEQYF.

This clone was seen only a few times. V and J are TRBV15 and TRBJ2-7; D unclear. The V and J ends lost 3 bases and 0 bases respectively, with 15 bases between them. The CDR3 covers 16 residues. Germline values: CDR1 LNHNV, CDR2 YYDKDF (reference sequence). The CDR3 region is CATSSGRNLGSYEQYF. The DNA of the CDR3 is TGTGCCACCAGCAGCGGCAGGAATCTTGGCTCCTACGAGCAGTACTTC.

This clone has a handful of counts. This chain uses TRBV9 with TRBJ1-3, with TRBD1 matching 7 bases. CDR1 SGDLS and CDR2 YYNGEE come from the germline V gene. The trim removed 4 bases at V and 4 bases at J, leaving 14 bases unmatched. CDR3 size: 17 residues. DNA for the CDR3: TGTGCCAGCAGCCTGATGGGAGACAGGGCGACGGGAAACACCATATATTTT. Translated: CASSLMGDRATGNTIYF.

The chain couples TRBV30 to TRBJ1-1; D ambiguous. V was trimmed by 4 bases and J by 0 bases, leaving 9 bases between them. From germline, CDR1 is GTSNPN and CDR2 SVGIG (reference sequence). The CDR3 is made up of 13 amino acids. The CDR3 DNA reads TGTGCCTGGAAAAGTAGACTGAACACTGAAGCTTTCTTT. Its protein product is CAWKSRLNTEAFF.

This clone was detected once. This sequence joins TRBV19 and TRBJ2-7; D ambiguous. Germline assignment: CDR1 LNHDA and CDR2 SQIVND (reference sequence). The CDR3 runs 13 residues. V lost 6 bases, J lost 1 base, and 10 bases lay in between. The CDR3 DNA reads TGTGCCAGTAGGCAAGCTGTATCCTACGAGCAGTACTTC. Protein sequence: CASRQAVSYEQYF. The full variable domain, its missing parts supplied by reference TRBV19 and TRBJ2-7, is DGGITQSPKYLFRKEGQNVTLSCEQNLNHDAMYWYRQDPGQGLRLIYYSQIVNDFQKGDIAEGYSVSREKKESFPLTVTSAQKNPTAFYLCASRQAVSYEQYFGPGTRLTVT.

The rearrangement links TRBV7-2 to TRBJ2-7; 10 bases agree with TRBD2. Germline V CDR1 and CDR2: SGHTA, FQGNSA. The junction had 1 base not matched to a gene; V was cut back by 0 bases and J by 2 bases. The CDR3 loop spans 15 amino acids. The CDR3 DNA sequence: TGTGCCAGCAGCTTAGCCGGGACTAGCGCCTACGAGCAGTACTTC. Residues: CASSLAGTSAYEQYF.

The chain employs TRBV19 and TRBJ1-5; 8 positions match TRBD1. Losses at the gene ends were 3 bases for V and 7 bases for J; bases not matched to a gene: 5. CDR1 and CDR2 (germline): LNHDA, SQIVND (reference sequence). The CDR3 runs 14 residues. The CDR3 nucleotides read TGTGCCAGTAGTATCCTAGGACAGGGCCAGCCCCAGCATTTT. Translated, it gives CASSILGQGQPQHF.

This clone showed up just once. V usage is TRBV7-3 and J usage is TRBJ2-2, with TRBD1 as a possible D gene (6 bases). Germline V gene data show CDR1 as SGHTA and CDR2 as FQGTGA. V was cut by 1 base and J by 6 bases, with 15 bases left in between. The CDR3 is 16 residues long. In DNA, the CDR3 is TGTGCCAGCAGCTTAAATCATCAGGGGTCGGCCGGGGAGCTGTTTTTT. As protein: CASSLNHQGSAGELFF.

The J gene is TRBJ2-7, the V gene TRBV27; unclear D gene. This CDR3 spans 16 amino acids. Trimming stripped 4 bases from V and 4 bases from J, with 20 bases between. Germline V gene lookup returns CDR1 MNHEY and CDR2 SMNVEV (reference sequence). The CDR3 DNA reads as TGTGCCAGCAGTTCCCGTGACGGCCCTACTAAATACGAGCAGTACTTC. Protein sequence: CASSSRDGPTKYEQYF.

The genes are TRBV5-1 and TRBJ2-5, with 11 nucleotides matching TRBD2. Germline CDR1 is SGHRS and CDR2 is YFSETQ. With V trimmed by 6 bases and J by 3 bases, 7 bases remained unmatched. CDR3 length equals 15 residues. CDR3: CASNPHSGREETQYF. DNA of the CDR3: TGCGCCAGCAATCCACATAGCGGGAGGGAAGAGACCCAGTACTTC. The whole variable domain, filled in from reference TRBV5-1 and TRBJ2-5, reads KAGVTQTPRYLIKTRGQQVTLSCSPISGHRSVSWYQQTPGQGLQFLFEYFSETQRNKGNFPGRFSGRQFSNSRSEMNVSTLELGDSALYLCASNPHSGREETQYFGPGTRLLVL.

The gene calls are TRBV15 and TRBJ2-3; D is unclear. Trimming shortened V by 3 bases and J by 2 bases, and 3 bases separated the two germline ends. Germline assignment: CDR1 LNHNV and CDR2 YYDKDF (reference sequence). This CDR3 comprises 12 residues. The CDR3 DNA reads TGTGCCACCAGCAGGCCCACAGATACGCAGTATTTT. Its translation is CATSRPTDTQYF. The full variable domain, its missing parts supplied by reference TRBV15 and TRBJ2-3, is DAMVIQNPRYQVTQFGKPVTLSCSQTLNHNVMYWYQQKSSQAPKLLFHYYDKDFNNEADTPDNFQSRRPNTSFCFLDIRSPGLGDTAMYLCATSRPTDTQYFGPGTRLTVL.

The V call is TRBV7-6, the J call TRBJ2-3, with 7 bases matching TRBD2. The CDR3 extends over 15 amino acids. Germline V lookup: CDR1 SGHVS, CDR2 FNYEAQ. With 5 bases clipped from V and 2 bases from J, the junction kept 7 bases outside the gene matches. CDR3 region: CASSLVGGPTDTQYF. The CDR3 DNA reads TGTGCCAGCAGCCTGGTGGGAGGGCCCACAGATACGCAGTATTTT.

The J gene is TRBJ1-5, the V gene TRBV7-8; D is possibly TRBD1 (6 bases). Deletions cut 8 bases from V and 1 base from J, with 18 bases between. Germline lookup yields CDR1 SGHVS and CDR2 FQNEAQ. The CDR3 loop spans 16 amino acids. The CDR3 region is CASSRQTRGSNQPQHF. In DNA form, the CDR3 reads TGTGCCAGCTCGAGACAGACGAGGGGGAGCAATCAGCCCCAGCATTTT. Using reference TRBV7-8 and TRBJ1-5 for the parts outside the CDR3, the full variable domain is GAGVSQSPRYKVAKRGQDVALRCDPISGHVSLFWYQQALGQGPEFLTYFQNEAQLDKSGLPSDRFFAERPEGSVSTLKIQRTQQEDSAVYLCASSRQTRGSNQPQHFGDGTRLSIL.

CDR3 sequence: CASSWGGQETQYF. As DNA, the CDR3 is TGTGCCAGCAGTTGGGGGGGTCAAGAGACCCAGTACTTC. This chain connects TRBV28 to TRBJ2-5; the match to TRBD2 covers 7 bases. The CDR3 loop spans 13 amino acids. Losses at the gene ends were 4 bases for V and 2 bases for J; bases not matched to a gene: 1. Germline V gives CDR1 MDHEN, CDR2 SYDVKM.

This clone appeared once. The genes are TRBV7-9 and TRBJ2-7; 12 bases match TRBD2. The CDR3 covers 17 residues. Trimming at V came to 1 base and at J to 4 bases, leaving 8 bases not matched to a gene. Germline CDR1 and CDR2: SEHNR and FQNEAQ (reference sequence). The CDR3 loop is CASSLDPLAGGLYEQYF. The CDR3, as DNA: TGTGCCAGCAGCTTAGACCCACTAGCGGGAGGTCTATACGAGCAGTACTTC.

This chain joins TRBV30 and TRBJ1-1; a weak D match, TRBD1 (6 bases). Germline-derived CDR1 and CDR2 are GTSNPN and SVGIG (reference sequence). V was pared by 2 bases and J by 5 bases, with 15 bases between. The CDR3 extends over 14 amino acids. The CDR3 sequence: CAWSTFGGGTEAFF. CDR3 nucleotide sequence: TGTGCCTGGAGTACCTTTGGGGGCGGGACTGAAGCTTTCTTT.

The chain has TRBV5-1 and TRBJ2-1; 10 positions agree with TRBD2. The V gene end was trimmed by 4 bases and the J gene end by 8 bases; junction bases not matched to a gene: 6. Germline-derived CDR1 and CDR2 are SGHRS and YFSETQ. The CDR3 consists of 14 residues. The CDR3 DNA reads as TGCGCCAGCAGCGTTACTAGCGGGAACTATGAGCAGTTCTTC. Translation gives CASSVTSGNYEQFF.

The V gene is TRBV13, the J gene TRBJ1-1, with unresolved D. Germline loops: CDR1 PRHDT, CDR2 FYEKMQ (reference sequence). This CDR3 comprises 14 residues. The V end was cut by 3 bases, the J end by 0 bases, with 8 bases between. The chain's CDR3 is CASSLSRLNTEAFF. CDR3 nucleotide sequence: TGTGCCAGCAGCTTGAGCCGACTGAACACTGAAGCTTTCTTT.